This is a list of T cell receptor beta chains from one sample in a study of shared clonotypes between healthy human individuals. Clones were read by immunoSEQ multiplex PCR, and TCRdb kept only the in-frame ones, dropping some. The data contain about 580,000 clones, roughly 98% of them seen just once; the ten biggest clones take up 0.3%. The sample was naive CD8+ T cells sorted from blood. The receptor source for this set is a young man in good health. Both conserved end residues are part of each CDR3. A D gene is named only where the DNA matches it firmly. Expanded clones get a size class; other rows say once, few or many, or leave the size out.

-	TRBV6-6	-	TRBJ2-1	CASSYSLVRDNEQFF	TGTGCCAGCAGTTACTCCTTAGTTAGGGACAATGAGCAGTTCTTC
-	TRBV27	-	TRBJ1-1	CASRWSSNTEAFF	TGTGCCAGCAGGTGGAGCTCGAACACTGAAGCTTTCTTT
TRBD2	TRBV29-1	-	TRBJ2-1	CSVLSGGHEQFF	TGCAGCGTCCTCAGCGGGGGGCATGAGCAGTTCTTC
-	TRBV9	-	TRBJ2-2	CASSVGGGTGELFF	TGTGCCAGCAGCGTAGGAGGGGGCACCGGGGAGCTGTTTTTT
-	TRBV15	-	TRBJ2-1	CATSRDYRRWSYNEQFF	TGTGCCACCAGCAGAGATTACCGTCGGTGGAGCTACAATGAGCAGTTCTTC
-	TRBV9	-	TRBJ2-7	CASSAWGSDYEQYF	TGTGCCAGCAGCGCTTGGGGGTCGGACTACGAGCAGTACTTC
-	TRBV7-6	-	TRBJ2-6	CASSLDQYSSGANVLTF	TGTGCCAGCAGCTTAGATCAATACAGCTCTGGGGCCAACGTCCTGACTTTC
TRBD2	TRBV6-5	-	TRBJ2-5	CASSYVREVQETQYF	TGTGCCAGCAGTTATGTGCGGGAGGTACAAGAGACCCAGTACTTC
TRBD2	TRBV27	-	TRBJ2-7	CASSLAGAYEQYF	TGTGCCAGCAGTTTAGCGGGAGCCTACGAGCAGTACTTC
-	TRBV2	-	TRBJ1-4	CASSDRQAGLNEKLFF	TGTGCCAGCAGTGATAGGCAGGCCGGTCTTAATGAAAAACTGTTTTTT
-	TRBV13	-	TRBJ2-1	CASSSGFHGEQFF	TGTGCCAGCAGCTCGGGATTTCACGGGGAGCAGTTCTTC
-	TRBV5-6	-	TRBJ2-5	CASSLGSAETQYF	TGTGCCAGCAGCTTGGGTTCGGCAGAGACCCAGTACTTC
TRBD2	TRBV9	-	TRBJ2-5	CASSVGTSGRPGAETQYF	TGTGCCAGCAGCGTAGGCACTAGCGGGAGGCCGGGAGCAGAGACCCAGTACTTC
TRBD2	TRBV9	-	TRBJ2-3	CASSDTSFMGTSGRADTQYF	TGTGCCAGCAGCGATACCTCGTTCATGGGGACTAGCGGGAGAGCAGATACGCAGTATTTT
-	TRBV29-1	-	TRBJ2-4	CSVERPLGAKNIQYF	TGCAGCGTTGAAAGGCCGTTGGGGGCCAAAAACATTCAGTACTTC
TRBD2	TRBV7-8	-	TRBJ2-2	CASSFLSSGANTGELFF	TGTGCCAGCAGCTTCCTATCTAGCGGAGCTAACACCGGGGAGCTGTTTTTT
-	TRBV6-5	-	TRBJ2-3	CASSLQGADTQYF	TGTGCCAGCAGCTTACAGGGAGCAGATACGCAGTATTTT
-	TRBV11-2	once	TRBJ2-1	CASRTLENEQFF	TGTGCCAGCAGAACCCTAGAAAATGAGCAGTTCTTC
-	TRBV15	-	TRBJ2-2	CATSPRSSGPGELFF	TGTGCCACCAGCCCAAGGAGCAGCGGACCCGGGGAGCTGTTTTTT
-	TRBV7-3	-	TRBJ2-3	CASRDTNGYADTQYF	TGTGCCAGCAGGGACACTAACGGGTACGCAGATACGCAGTATTTT
-	TRBV6-1	-	TRBJ1-1	CASSEWVEAFF	TGTGCCAGCAGTGAATGGGTTGAAGCTTTCTTT
-	TRBV4-3	-	TRBJ2-1	CASSQARWNEQFF	TGCGCCAGCAGCCAAGCACGATGGAATGAGCAGTTCTTC
-	TRBV4-1	-	TRBJ2-5	CASSPGRGETQYF	TGCGCCAGCAGCCCGGGACGGGGAGAGACCCAGTACTTC
TRBD1	TRBV27	-	TRBJ1-5	CASKTQGGDQPQHF	TGTGCCAGCAAAACACAGGGGGGGGATCAGCCCCAGCATTTT
-	TRBV29-1	-	TRBJ2-7	CSVEFRLEQYF	TGCAGCGTTGAATTCCGGTTAGAGCAGTACTTC
-	TRBV4-1	-	TRBJ2-1	CASSQGWSSYNEQFF	TGCGCCAGCAGCCAAGGCTGGAGCTCCTACAATGAGCAGTTCTTC
-	TRBV7-8	-	TRBJ2-5	CASSLTLEVAAQETQYF	TGTGCCAGCAGCTTAACCCTCGAGGTAGCGGCGCAAGAGACCCAGTACTTC
-	TRBV29-1	once	TRBJ2-5	CSAERGETQYF	TGCAGCGCAGAGAGGGGGGAGACCCAGTACTTC
TRBD1	TRBV15	-	TRBJ2-1	CATSRDIGQGDVDEQFF	TGTGCCACCAGCAGAGATATCGGACAGGGGGATGTGGATGAGCAGTTCTTC
-	TRBV9	-	TRBJ1-1	CASSVAQGGNTEAFF	TGTGCCAGCAGCGTAGCCCAGGGAGGAAACACTGAAGCTTTCTTT
-	TRBV15	-	TRBJ2-1	CATSLPGGAFYEQFF	TGTGCCACCAGCCTCCCAGGGGGGGCTTTCTATGAGCAGTTCTTC
TRBD2	TRBV2	-	TRBJ2-3	CASSGDPGLAGGLADTQYF	TGTGCCAGCAGTGGGGATCCGGGACTAGCGGGAGGGCTGGCAGATACGCAGTATTTT
TRBD2	TRBV27	-	TRBJ2-1	CASKGLAGTNEQFF	TGTGCCAGCAAGGGACTAGCGGGAACCAATGAGCAGTTCTTC
-	TRBV7-9	-	TRBJ1-5	CASSLGSQPQHF	TGTGCCAGCAGCTTAGGGTCCCAGCCCCAGCATTTT
TRBD1	TRBV10-1	once	TRBJ2-2	CASSDRDRGLPGELFF	TGCGCCAGCAGTGATCGGGACAGGGGGCTCCCCGGGGAGCTGTTTTTT
-	TRBV6-5	-	TRBJ2-1	CASSYGTTERGQFF	TGTGCCAGCAGTTACGGGACGACAGAACGGGGGCAGTTCTTC
TRBD2	TRBV11-3	-	TRBJ2-5	CASRSGSSETQYF	TGTGCCAGCCGTAGCGGGAGCTCAGAGACCCAGTACTTC
TRBD2	TRBV7-9	-	TRBJ2-5	CASSRAGGPAETQYF	TGTGCCAGCAGCCGAGCGGGAGGGCCTGCAGAGACCCAGTACTTC
TRBD2	TRBV18	-	TRBJ2-1	CASSSGRANNEQFF	TGTGCCAGCTCTAGCGGGAGGGCTAACAATGAGCAGTTCTTC
-	TRBV27	-	TRBJ1-5	CASSLSPLLGNQPQHF	TGTGCCAGCAGTTTATCCCCGTTACTGGGCAATCAGCCCCAGCATTTT
TRBD2	TRBV5-1	-	TRBJ2-7	CASSEGLAYEQYF	TGCGCCAGCAGCGAGGGACTAGCCTACGAGCAGTACTTC
-	TRBV7-9	-	TRBJ2-7	CASSLFTDSYEQYF	TGTGCCAGCAGCTTATTTACAGACAGCTACGAGCAGTACTTC
-	TRBV11-3	-	TRBJ2-5	CASSSRVRETQYF	TGTGCCAGCAGCTCCCGTGTCCGGGAGACCCAGTACTTC
-	TRBV30	once	TRBJ2-5	CAWSEQETQYF	TGTGCCTGGAGTGAACAAGAGACCCAGTACTTC
-	TRBV28	-	TRBJ2-7	CASGPYEQYF	TGTGCCAGCGGGCCCTACGAGCAGTACTTC
-	TRBV10-3	-	TRBJ2-3	CAISELASPISTDTQYF	TGTGCCATCAGTGAGCTGGCGTCACCGATTAGCACAGATACGCAGTATTTT
-	TRBV2	-	TRBJ2-1	CASKVGGPYNEQFF	TGTGCCAGCAAGGTGGGGGGCCCCTACAATGAGCAGTTCTTC
TRBD1	TRBV13	-	TRBJ1-1	CASSGQGATKNTEAFF	TGTGCCAGCAGTGGACAGGGGGCAACAAAGAACACTGAAGCTTTCTTT
TRBD2	TRBV5-8	-	TRBJ2-3	CASSLARGGGTDTQYF	TGTGCCAGCAGCTTGGCCCGGGGAGGGGGCACAGATACGCAGTATTTT
-	TRBV11-2	-	TRBJ1-1	CASSLAIDPAEAFF	TGTGCCAGCAGCTTAGCTATAGACCCAGCTGAAGCTTTCTTT
-	TRBV2	-	TRBJ1-3	CASSEDLGGNTIYF	TGTGCCAGCAGTGAAGATCTTGGAGGAAACACCATATATTTT
TRBD2	TRBV30	-	TRBJ2-1	CAWELAGDEQFF	TGTGCCTGGGAACTAGCGGGAGATGAGCAGTTCTTC
-	TRBV29-1	-	TRBJ1-4	CSVEETENEKLFF	TGCAGCGTTGAGGAGACAGAAAATGAAAAACTGTTTTTT
TRBD2	TRBV4-1	-	TRBJ2-1	CASRREGPYNEQFF	TGCGCCAGCAGGCGGGAGGGCCCCTACAATGAGCAGTTCTTC
-	TRBV27	-	TRBJ1-2	CASSLNIRGGIANYGYTF	TGTGCCAGCAGTTTAAATATTCGGGGTGGCATAGCTAACTATGGCTACACCTTC
TRBD1	TRBV6-1	once	TRBJ1-5	CASMTGYSNQPQHF	TGTGCCAGCATGACAGGGTATAGCAATCAGCCCCAGCATTTT
-	TRBV7-9	once	TRBJ2-7	CASSLDSDSSYEQYF	TGTGCCAGCAGCTTAGACAGCGACAGCTCCTACGAGCAGTACTTC